This TCR beta chain was sequenced in a study of early T cells in non-severe SARS-CoV-2 infection. As part of library construction, unique molecular identifiers were attached to individual cDNA molecules. TCRdb called the 5' RACE reads again in MiXCR, with one record for every CDR3 protein. This table has about 87,000 distinct CDR3 sequences, about 14% appearing once. Trimming shortened V by 2 bases and J by 0 bases, and 14 bases separated the two germline ends. Germline V CDR1 and CDR2: ENHRY, SYGVKD. This CDR3 comprises 17 residues. The clonotype was recovered from an adult who was a healthcare worker with PCR-confirmed SARS-CoV-2 infection or an uninfected control (not recorded which). The chain is built from TRBV10-3 and TRBJ1-5; a weak D match, TRBD1 (5 bases). What was sequenced was whole blood. This CDR3 is CAISEQWTGGSNQPQHF. CDR3 nucleotides: TGTGCCATCAGTGAGCAGTGGACCGGGGGTAGCAATCAGCCCCAGCATTTT.